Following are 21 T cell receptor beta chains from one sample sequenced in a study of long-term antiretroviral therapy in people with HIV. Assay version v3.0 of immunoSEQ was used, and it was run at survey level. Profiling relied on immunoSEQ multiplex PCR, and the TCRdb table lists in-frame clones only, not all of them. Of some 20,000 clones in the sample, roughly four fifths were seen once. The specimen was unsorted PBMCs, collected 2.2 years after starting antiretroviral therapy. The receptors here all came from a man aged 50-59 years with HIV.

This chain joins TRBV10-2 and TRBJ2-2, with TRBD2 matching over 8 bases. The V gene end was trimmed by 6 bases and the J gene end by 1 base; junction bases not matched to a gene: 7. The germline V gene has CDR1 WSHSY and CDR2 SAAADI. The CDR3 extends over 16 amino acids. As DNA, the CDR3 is TGCGCCAGCAGGAGCGGGAGTTTCAGGAACACCGGGGAGCTGTTTTTT. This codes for CASRSGSFRNTGELFF.

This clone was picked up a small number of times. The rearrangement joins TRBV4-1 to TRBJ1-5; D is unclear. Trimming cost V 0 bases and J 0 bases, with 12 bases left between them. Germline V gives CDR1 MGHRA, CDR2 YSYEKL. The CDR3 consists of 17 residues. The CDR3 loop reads CASSQDRATVSNQPQHF. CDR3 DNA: TGCGCCAGCAGCCAAGATCGAGCGACGGTTAGCAATCAGCCCCAGCATTTT.

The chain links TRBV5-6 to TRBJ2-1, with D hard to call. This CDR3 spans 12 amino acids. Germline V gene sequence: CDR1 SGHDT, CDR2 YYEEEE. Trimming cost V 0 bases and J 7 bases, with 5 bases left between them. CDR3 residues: CASSLGVNEQFF. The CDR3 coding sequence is TGTGCCAGCAGCTTGGGAGTAAATGAGCAGTTCTTC.

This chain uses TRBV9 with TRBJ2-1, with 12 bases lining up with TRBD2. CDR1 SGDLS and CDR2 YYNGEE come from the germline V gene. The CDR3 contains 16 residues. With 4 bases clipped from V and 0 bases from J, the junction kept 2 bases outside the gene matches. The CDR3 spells CASSLTSGGSYNEQFF. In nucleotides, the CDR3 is TGTGCCAGCAGCTTGACTAGCGGGGGCTCCTACAATGAGCAGTTCTTC.

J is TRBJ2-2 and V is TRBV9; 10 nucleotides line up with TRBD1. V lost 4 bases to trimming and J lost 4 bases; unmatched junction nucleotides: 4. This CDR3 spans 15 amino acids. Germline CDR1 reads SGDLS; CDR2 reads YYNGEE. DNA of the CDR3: TGTGCCAGCAGCATAAGGGACAGGGGCACCGGGGAGCTGTTTTTT. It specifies CASSIRDRGTGELFF.

CDR3 sequence (DNA): TGTGCCAGCAGTGACCTTAGCATTACGGGGAATGAGCAGTTCTTC. The encoded protein is CASSDLSITGNEQFF. V is TRBV6-1 and J is TRBJ2-1; D possibly corresponds to TRBD2 (5 bases). Germline V gene sequence: CDR1 MNHNS, CDR2 SASEGT. The CDR3 contains 15 residues. Trimming took off 3 bases at V and 7 bases at J, with 16 bases between the two ends.

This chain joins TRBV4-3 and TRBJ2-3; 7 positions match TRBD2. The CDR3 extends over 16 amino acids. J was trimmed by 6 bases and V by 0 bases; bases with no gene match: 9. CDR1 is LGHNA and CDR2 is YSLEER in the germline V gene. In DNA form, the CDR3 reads TGCGCCAGCAGCCAAGATATCGTGGGAGGGCCGGATACGCAGTATTTT. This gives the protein CASSQDIVGGPDTQYF.

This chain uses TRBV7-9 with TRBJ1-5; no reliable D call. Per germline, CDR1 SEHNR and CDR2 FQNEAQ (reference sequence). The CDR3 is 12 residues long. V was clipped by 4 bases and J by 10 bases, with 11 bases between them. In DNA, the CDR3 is TGTGCCAGCAGCTCTGATTGGGGACCCCAGCATTTT. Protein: CASSSDWGPQHF.

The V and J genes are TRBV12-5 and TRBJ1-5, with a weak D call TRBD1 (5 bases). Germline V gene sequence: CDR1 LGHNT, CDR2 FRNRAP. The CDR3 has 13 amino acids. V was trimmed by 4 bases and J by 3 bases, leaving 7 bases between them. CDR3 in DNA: TGTGCTAGTGGTTGGGGCGACAATCAGCCCCAGCATTTT. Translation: CASGWGDNQPQHF.

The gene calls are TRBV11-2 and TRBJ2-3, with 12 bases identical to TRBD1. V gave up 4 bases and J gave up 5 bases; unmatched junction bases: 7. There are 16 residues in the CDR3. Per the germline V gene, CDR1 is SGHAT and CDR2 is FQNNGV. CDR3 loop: CASSSWGQGAGDTQYF. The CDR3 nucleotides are TGTGCCAGCAGCTCTTGGGGACAGGGGGCCGGAGATACGCAGTATTTT.

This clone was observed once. The CDR3 spells CASSQDLSQAYEQYF. DNA for the CDR3: TGCGCCAGCAGCCAAGATCTTAGTCAGGCCTACGAGCAGTACTTC. This chain uses TRBV4-3 with TRBJ2-7, with no clear D. Trimming took off 0 bases at V and 2 bases at J, with 11 bases between the two ends. The CDR3 runs 15 residues. The germline V gene has CDR1 LGHNA and CDR2 YSLEER.

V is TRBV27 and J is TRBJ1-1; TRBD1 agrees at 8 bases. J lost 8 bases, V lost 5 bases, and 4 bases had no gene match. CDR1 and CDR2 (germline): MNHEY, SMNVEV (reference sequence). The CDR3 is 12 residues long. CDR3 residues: CASSGRTGEAFF. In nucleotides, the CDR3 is TGTGCCAGCAGTGGTCGGACAGGGGAAGCTTTCTTT.

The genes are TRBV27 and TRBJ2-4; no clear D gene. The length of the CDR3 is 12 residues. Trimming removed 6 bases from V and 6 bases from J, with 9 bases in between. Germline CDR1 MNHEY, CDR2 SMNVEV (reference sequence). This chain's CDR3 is CASSPWGNIQYF. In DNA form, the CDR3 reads TGTGCCAGCAGCCCTTGGGGAAACATTCAGTACTTC.

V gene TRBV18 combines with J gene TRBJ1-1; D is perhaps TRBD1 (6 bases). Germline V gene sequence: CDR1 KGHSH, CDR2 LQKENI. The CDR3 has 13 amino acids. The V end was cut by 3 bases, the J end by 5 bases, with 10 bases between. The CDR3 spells CASSPSGETEAFF. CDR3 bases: TGTGCCAGCTCACCTTCAGGGGAAACTGAAGCTTTCTTT.

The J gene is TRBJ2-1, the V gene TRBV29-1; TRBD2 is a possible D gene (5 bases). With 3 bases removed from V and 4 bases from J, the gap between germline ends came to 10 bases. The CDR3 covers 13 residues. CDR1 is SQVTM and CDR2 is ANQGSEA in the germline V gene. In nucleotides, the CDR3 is TGCAGCGTTGACCGGGATACATACAATGAGCAGTTCTTC. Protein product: CSVDRDTYNEQFF.

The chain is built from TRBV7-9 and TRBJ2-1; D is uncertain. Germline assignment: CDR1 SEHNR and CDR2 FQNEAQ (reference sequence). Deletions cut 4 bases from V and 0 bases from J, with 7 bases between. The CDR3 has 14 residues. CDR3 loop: CASSWASSYNEQFF. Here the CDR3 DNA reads TGTGCCAGCAGCTGGGCTTCCTCCTACAATGAGCAGTTCTTC.

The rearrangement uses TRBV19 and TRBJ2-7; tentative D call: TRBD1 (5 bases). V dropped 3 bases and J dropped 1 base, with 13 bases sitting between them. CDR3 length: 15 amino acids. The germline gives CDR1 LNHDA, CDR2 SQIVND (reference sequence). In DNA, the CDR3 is TGTGCCAGTAGTATTTCGACAGTTGGATCCTACGAGCAGTACTTC. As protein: CASSISTVGSYEQYF.

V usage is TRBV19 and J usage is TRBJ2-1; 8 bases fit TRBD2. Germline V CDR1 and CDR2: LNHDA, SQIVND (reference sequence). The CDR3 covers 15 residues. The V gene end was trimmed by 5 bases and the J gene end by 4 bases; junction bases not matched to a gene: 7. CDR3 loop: CASSAVAGGYNEQFF. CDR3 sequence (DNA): TGTGCCAGTAGTGCCGTTGCGGGAGGTTACAATGAGCAGTTCTTC.

The CDR3 here is CAWSLSGSTDTQYF. CDR3 nucleotide sequence: TGTGCCTGGAGCCTTAGCGGGAGCACAGATACGCAGTATTTT. The chain employs TRBV30 and TRBJ2-3; 7 bases fit TRBD2. The CDR3 covers 14 residues. V trimming: 3 bases; J trimming: 0 bases; junction bases outside the gene matches: 3. CDR1 and CDR2 (germline): GTSNPN, SVGIG (reference sequence).

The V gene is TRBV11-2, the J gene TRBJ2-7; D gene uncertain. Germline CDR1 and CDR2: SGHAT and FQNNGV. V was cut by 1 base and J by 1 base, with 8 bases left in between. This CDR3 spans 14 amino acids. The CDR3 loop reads CASSLGVGSYEQYF. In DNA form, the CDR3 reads TGTGCCAGCAGCTTAGGAGTTGGGTCCTACGAGCAGTACTTC.

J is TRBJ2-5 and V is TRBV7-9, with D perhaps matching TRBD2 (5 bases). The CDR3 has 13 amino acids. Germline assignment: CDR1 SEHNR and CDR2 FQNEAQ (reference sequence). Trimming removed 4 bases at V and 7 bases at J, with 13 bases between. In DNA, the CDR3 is TGTGCCAGCAGCTCATCCGGGGAAGGGACCCAGTACTTC. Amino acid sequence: CASSSSGEGTQYF.